Reported below is one T cell receptor beta chain. These data come from a study of blood T cell repertoires in COVID-19. The wider study: The United States, Italy and Spain provided the acute and convalescent COVID-19 samples. Sample material is recorded as cDNA or gDNA derived from T cells, B-cell-depleted T cells, or PBMCs.

The CDR3 is made up of 14 amino acids. Germline V gene lookup returns CDR1 MNHEY and CDR2 SVGAGI. The V end was cut by 8 bases, the J end by 0 bases, with 14 bases between. The protocol was immunoSEQ multiplex PCR, while the TCRdb copy is restricted to in-frame clones and leaves out a portion. Here the sample spans fewer than 150,000 clones, more than 75% being singletons. Material: peripheral blood. The J gene is TRBJ2-7, the V gene TRBV6-5, with D maybe TRBD1 (6 bases). The sequence was collected from a woman aged 40 to 49 with acute or convalescent COVID-19. CDR3 residues: CASVSQGSSYEQYF. In nucleotides, the CDR3 is TGTGCCAGCGTCTCGCAGGGGAGCTCCTACGAGCAGTACTTC.